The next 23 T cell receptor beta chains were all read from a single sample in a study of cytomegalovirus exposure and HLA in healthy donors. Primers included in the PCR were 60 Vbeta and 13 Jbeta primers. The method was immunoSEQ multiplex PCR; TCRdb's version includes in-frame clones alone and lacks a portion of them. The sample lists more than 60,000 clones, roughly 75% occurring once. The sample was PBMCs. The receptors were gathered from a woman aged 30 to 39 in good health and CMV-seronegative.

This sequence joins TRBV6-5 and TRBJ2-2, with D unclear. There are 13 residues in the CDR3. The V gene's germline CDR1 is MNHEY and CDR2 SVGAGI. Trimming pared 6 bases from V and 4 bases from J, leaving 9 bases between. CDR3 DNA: TGTGCCAGCAGGCGAGTCTCCACCGGGGAGCTGTTTTTT. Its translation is CASRRVSTGELFF.

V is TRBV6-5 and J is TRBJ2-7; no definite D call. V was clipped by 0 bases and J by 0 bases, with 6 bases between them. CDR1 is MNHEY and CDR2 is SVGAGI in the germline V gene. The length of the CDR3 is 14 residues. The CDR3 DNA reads TGTGCCAGCAGTTACTCGAGAAGCTCCTACGAGCAGTACTTC. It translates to CASSYSRSSYEQYF.

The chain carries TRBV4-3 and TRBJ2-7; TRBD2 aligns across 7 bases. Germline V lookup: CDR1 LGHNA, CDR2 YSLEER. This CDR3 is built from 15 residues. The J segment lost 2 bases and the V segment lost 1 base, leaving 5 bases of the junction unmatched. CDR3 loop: CASSQGLAVAYEQYF. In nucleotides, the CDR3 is TGCGCCAGCAGCCAAGGGCTAGCGGTGGCCTACGAGCAGTACTTC.

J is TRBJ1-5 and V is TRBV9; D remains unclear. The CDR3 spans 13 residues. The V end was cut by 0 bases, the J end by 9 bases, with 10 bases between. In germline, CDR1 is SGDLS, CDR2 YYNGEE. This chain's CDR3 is CASSVGGGVPQHF. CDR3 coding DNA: TGTGCCAGCAGCGTAGGAGGAGGAGTGCCCCAGCATTTT.

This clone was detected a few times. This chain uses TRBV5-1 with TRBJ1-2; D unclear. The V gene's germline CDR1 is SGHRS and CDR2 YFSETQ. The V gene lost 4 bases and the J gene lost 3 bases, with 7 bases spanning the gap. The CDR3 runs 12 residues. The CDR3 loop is CASSPEHYGYTF. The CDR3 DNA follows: TGCGCCAGCAGCCCGGAGCACTATGGCTACACCTTC.

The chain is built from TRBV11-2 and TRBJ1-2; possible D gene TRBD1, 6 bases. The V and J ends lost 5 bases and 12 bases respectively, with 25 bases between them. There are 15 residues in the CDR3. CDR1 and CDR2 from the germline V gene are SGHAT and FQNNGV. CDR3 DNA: TGTGCCAGCAGCAACTGGGGGGGGGCGAACCGGGAGCACACCTTC. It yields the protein CASSNWGGANREHTF.

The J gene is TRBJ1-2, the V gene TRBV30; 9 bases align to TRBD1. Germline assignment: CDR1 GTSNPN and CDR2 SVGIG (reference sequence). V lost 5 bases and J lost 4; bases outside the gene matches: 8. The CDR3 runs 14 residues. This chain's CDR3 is CAWGPGTGSYGYTF. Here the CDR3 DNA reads TGTGCCTGGGGTCCCGGGACAGGGTCCTATGGCTACACCTTC.

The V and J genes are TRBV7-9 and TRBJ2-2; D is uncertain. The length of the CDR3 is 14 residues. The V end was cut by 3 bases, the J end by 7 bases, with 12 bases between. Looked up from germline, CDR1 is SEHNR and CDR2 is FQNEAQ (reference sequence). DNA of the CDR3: TGTGCCAGCAGCTTGGGCCCCTCTGACGGGGAGCTGTTTTTT. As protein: CASSLGPSDGELFF. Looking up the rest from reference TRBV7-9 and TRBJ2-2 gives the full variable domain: DTGVSQNPRHKITKRGQNVTFRCDPISEHNRLYWYRQTLGQGPEFLTYFQNEAQLEKSRLLSDRFSAERPKGSFSTLEIQRTEQGDSAMYLCASSLGPSDGELFFGEGSRLTVL.

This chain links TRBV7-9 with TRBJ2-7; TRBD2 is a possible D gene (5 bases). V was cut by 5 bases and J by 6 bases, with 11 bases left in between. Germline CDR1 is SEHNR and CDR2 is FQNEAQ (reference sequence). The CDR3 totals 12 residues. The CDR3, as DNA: TGTGCCAGCAGCCCCTTGGCGGGCGAGCAGTACTTC. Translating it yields CASSPLAGEQYF.

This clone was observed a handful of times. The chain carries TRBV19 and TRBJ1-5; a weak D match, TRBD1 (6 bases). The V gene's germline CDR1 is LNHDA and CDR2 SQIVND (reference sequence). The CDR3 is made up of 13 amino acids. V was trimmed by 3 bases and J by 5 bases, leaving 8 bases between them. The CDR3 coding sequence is TGTGCCAGTAGTATTCCAGGGGATCAGCCCCAGCATTTT. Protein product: CASSIPGDQPQHF.

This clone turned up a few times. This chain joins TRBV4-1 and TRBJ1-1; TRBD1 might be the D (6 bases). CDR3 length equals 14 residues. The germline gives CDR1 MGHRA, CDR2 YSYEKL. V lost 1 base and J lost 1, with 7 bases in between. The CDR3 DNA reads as TGCGCCAGCAGCCAAGCGACAGGGAACACTGAAGCTTTCTTT. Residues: CASSQATGNTEAFF.

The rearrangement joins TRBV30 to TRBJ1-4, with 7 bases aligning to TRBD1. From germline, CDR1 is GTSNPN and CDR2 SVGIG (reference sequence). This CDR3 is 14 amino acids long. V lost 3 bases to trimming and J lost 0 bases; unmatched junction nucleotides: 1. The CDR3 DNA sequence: TGTGCCTGGAGACAGGGGACAACTAATGAAAAACTGTTTTTT. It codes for CAWRQGTTNEKLFF.

As DNA, the CDR3 is TGTGCCAGCAGCCGAGGACTAGATCGACGGAATGAGCAGTTCTTC. This codes for CASSRGLDRRNEQFF. The chain links TRBV6-5 to TRBJ2-1; 7 positions agree with TRBD2. The length of the CDR3 is 15 residues. The V segment lost 6 bases and the J segment 7 bases; nucleotides outside the gene matches: 12. The germline gives CDR1 MNHEY, CDR2 SVGAGI.

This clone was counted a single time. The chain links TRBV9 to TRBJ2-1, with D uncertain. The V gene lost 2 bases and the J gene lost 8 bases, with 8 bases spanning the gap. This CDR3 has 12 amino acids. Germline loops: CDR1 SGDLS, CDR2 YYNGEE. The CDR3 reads CASSVGRDEQFF. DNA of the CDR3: TGTGCCAGCAGCGTTGGGCGCGATGAGCAGTTCTTC.

CDR3 sequence: CASRTDRGYYNEQFF. CDR3 nucleotides: TGTGCCAGCAGGACGGACAGGGGTTACTACAATGAGCAGTTCTTC. The J gene is TRBJ2-1, the V gene TRBV6-5; TRBD1 agrees at 9 bases. Germline V gene lookup returns CDR1 MNHEY and CDR2 SVGAGI. Losses at the gene ends were 6 bases for V and 3 bases for J; bases not matched to a gene: 6. The length of the CDR3 is 15 residues.

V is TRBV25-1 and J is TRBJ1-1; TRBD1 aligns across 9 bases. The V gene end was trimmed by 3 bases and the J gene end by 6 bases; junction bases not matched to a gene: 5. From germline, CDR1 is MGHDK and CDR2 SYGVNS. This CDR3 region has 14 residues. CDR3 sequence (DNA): TGTGCCAGCAGTGACGACAGGGGGACGGCTGAAGCTTTCTTT. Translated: CASSDDRGTAEAFF.

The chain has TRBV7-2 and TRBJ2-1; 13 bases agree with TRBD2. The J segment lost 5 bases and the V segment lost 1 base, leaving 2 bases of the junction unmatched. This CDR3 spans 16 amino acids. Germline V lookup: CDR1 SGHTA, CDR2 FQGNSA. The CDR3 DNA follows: TGTGCCAGCAGCTTAGTTGGGACTAGCGGGAACAATGAGCAGTTCTTC. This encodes CASSLVGTSGNNEQFF.

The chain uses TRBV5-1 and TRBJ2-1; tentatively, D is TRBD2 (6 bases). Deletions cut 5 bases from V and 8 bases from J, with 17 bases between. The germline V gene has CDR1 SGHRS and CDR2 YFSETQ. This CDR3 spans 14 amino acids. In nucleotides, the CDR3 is TGCGCCAGCAGTCGGGACTCTCAGGCCCATGAGCAGTTCTTC. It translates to CASSRDSQAHEQFF.

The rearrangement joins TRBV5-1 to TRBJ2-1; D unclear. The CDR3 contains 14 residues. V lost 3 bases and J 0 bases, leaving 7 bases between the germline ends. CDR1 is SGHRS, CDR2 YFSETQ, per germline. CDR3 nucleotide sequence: TGCGCCAGCAGCTCAGGTAGCTCCTACAATGAGCAGTTCTTC. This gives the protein CASSSGSSYNEQFF.

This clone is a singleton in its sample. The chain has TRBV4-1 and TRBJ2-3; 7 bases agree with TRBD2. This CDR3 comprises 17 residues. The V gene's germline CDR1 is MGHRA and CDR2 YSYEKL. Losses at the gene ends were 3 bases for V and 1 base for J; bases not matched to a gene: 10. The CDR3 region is CASSHSGRVGGTDTQYF. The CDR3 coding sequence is TGCGCCAGCAGCCACTCTGGGAGGGTCGGGGGCACAGATACGCAGTATTTT.

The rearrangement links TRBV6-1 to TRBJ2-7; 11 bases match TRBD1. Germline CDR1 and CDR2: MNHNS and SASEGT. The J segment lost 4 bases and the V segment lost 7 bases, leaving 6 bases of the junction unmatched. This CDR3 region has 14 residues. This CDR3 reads CASNQDRGLYEQYF. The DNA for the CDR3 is TGTGCCAGCAACCAGGACAGGGGGCTTTACGAGCAGTACTTC.

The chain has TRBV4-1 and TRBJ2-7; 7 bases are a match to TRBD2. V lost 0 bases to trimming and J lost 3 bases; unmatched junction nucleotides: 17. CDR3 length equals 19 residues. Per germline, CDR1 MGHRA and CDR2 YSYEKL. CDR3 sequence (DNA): TGCGCCAGCAGCCAAGAAGCCCGGGACTACAATCCGCAGTTCTACGAGCAGTACTTC. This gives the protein CASSQEARDYNPQFYEQYF.

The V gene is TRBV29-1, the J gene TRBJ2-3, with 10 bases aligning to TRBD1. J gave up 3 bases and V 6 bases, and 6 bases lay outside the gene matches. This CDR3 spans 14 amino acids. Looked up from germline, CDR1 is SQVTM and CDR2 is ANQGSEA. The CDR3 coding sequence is TGCAGCGTAGTTCGGGACAGGGGTACAGATACGCAGTATTTT. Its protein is CSVVRDRGTDTQYF.